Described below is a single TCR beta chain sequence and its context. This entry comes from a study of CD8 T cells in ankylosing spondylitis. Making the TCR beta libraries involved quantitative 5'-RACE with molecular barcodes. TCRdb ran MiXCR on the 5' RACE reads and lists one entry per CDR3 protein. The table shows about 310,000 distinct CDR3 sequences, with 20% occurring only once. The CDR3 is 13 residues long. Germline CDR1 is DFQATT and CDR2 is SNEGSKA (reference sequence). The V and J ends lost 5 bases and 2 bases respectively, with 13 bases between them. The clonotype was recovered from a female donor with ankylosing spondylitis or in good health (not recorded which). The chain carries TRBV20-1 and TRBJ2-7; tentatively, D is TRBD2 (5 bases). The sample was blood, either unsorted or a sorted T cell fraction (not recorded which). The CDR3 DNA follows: TGCAGTGCTTCCGACGGGGTCACCTACGAGCAGTACTTC. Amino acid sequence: CSASDGVTYEQYF.